This TCR beta chain comes out of a study of somatic mutations in cytotoxic T cells in rheumatoid arthritis. Some clones are missing from TCRdb's copy, which holds only in-frame ones; the method was immunoSEQ multiplex PCR. The sample has about 9,000 clones; 79% are singletons. The length of the CDR3 is 13 residues. Germline V gene data show CDR1 as SGHVS and CDR2 as FNYEAQ. Trimming left V 5 bases short and J 8 bases short, with 12 bases between. The V gene is TRBV7-6, the J gene TRBJ2-2; tentatively, D is TRBD2 (6 bases). The sample taken for sequencing was CD8+ T cells sorted from blood. The TCR sequence derives from an adult with rheumatoid arthritis. CDR3 sequence reads: CASSTGGWGELFF. The CDR3 coding sequence is TGTGCCAGCAGCACCGGGGGATGGGGGGAGCTGTTTTTT.